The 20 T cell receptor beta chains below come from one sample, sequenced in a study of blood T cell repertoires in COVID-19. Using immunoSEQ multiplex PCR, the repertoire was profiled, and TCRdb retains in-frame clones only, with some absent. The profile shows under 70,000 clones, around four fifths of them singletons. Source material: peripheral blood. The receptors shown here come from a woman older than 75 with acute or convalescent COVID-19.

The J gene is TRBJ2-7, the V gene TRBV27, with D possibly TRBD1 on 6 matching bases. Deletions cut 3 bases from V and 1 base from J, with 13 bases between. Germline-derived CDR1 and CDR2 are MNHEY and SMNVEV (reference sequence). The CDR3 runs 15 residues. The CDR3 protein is CASSFSGVTSYEQYF. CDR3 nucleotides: TGTGCCAGCAGTTTTTCAGGGGTTACTTCCTACGAGCAGTACTTC.

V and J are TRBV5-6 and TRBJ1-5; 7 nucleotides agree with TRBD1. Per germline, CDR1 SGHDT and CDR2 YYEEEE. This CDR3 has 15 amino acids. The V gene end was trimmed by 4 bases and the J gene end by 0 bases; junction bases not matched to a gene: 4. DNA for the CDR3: TGTGCCAGCAGCCTTACAGGGGTTAGCAATCAGCCCCAGCATTTT. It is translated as CASSLTGVSNQPQHF.

CDR3 in DNA: TGTGCCAGCAGCCAGACAGGGGCCGCTTTCTTT. This codes for CASSQTGAAFF. V gene TRBV3-1 (or the pseudogene TRBV3-2) combines with J gene TRBJ1-1, with TRBD1 identical over 8 bases. In germline, CDR1 is LGHDT, CDR2 YNNKEL (reference sequence). The V segment lost 3 bases and the J segment 11 bases; nucleotides outside the gene matches: 2. The CDR3 is made up of 11 amino acids.

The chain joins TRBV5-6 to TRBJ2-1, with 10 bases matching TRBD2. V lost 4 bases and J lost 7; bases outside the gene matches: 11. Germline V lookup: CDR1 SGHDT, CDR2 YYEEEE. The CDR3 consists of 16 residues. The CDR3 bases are TGTGCCAGCAGCACGAGGTCGACTAGCGGGCGGAATGAGCAGTTCTTC. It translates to CASSTRSTSGRNEQFF.

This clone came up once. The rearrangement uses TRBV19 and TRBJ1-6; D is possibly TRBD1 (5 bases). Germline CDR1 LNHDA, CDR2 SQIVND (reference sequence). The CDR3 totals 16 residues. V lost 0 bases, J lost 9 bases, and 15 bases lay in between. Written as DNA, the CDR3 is TGTGCCAGTAGTATAGATACAGGTTATTGGGGTTCACCCCTCCACTTT. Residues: CASSIDTGYWGSPLHF.

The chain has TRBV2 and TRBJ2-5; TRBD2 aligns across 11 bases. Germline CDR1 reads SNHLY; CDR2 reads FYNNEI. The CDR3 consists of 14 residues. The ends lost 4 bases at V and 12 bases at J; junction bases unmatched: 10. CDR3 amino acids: CASSGRASGGPEYF. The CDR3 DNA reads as TGTGCCAGCAGTGGGAGGGCTAGCGGGGGGCCAGAGTACTTC.

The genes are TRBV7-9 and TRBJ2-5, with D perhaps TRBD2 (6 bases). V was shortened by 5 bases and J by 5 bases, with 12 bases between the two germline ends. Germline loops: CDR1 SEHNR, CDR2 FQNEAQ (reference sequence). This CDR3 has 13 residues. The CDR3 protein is CASSQTRLETQYF. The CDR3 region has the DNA TGTGCCAGCAGCCAGACTAGACTGGAGACCCAGTACTTC.

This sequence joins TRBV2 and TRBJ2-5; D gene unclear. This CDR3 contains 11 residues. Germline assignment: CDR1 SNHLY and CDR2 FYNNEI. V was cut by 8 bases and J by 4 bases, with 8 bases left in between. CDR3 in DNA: TGTGCCAGCGCCCCCAGAGAGACCCAGTACTTC. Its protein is CASAPRETQYF.

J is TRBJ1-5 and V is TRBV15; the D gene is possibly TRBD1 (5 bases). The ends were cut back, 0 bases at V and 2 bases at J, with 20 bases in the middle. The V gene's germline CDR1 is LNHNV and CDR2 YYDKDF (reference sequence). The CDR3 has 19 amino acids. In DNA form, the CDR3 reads TGTGCCACCAGCAGAGATTTGCCCGGGCCAGGGACTGGCAATCAGCCCCAGCATTTT. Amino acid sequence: CATSRDLPGPGTGNQPQHF. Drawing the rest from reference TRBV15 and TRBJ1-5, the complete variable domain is DAMVIQNPRYQVTQFGKPVTLSCSQTLNHNVMYWYQQKSSQAPKLLFHYYDKDFNNEADTPDNFQSRRPNTSFCFLDIRSPGLGDTAMYLCATSRDLPGPGTGNQPQHFGDGTRLSIL.

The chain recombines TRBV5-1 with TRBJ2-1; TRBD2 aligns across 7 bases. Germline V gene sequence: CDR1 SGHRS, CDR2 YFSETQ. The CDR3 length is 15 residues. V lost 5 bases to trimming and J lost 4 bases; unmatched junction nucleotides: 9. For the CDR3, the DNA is TGCGCCAGCAGGGTTCGTGCGGGGGATTACAATGAGCAGTTCTTC. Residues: CASRVRAGDYNEQFF. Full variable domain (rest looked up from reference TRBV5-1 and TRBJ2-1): KAGVTQTPRYLIKTRGQQVTLSCSPISGHRSVSWYQQTPGQGLQFLFEYFSETQRNKGNFPGRFSGRQFSNSRSEMNVSTLELGDSALYLCASRVRAGDYNEQFFGPGTRLTVL.

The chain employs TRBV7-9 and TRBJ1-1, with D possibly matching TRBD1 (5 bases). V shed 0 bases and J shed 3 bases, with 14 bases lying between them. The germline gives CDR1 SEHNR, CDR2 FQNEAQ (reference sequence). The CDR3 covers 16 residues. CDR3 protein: CASSLAVGVEDTEAFF. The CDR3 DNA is TGTGCCAGCAGCTTAGCGGTAGGGGTTGAAGACACTGAAGCTTTCTTT. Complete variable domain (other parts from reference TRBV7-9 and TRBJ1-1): DTGVSQNPRHKITKRGQNVTFRCDPISEHNRLYWYRQTLGQGPEFLTYFQNEAQLEKSRLLSDRFSAERPKGSFSTLEIQRTEQGDSAMYLCASSLAVGVEDTEAFFGQGTRLTVV.

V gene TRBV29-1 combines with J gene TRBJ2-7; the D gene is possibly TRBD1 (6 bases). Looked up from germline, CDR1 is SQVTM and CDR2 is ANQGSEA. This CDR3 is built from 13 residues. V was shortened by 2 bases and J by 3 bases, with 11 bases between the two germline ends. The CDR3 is CSVELDRGYEQYF. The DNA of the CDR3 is TGCAGCGTTGAATTGGACAGAGGCTACGAGCAGTACTTC.

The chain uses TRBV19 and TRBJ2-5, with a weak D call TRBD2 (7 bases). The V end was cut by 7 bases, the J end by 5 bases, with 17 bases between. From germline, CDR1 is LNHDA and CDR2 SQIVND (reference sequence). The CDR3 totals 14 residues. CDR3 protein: CASILRGARETQYF. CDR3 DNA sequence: TGTGCCAGTATCCTCCGGGGGGCCCGGGAGACCCAGTACTTC.

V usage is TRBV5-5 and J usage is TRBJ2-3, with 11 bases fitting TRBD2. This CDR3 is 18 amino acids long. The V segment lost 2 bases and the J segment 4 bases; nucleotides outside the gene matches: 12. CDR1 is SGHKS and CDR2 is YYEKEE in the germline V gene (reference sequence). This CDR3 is CASSLRSLTSGGSDTQYF. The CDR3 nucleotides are TGTGCCAGCAGCTTACGCTCTCTTACTAGCGGGGGTTCAGATACGCAGTATTTT.

The CDR3 DNA sequence: TGTGCCAGCAGTTACGTTCCAGGAGGGCTTAACTATGGCTACACCTTC. Its protein product is CASSYVPGGLNYGYTF. This chain links TRBV6-2 or TRBV6-3 with TRBJ1-2; D call uncertain. The CDR3 runs 16 residues. Per the germline V gene, CDR1 is MNHEY and CDR2 is SVGEGT. The V and J ends lost 2 bases and 1 base respectively, with 14 bases between them.

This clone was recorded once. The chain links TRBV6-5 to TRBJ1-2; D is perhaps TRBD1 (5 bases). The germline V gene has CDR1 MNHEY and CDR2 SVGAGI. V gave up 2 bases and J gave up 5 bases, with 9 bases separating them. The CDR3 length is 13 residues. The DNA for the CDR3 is TGTGCCAGCAGTTACGGGGCAGGGTATGGCTACACCTTC. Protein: CASSYGAGYGYTF.

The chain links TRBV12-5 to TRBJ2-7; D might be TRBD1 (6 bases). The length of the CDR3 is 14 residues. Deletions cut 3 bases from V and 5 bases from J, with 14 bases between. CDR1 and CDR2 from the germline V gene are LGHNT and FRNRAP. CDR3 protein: CASGLWQGSHEQYF. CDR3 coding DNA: TGTGCTAGTGGTTTATGGCAGGGGTCCCACGAGCAGTACTTC.

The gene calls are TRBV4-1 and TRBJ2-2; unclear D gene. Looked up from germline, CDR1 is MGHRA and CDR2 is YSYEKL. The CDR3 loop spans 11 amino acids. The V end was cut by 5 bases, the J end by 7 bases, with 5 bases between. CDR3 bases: TGCGCCAGCAGCGCCTACGGGGAGCTGTTTTTT. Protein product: CASSAYGELFF.

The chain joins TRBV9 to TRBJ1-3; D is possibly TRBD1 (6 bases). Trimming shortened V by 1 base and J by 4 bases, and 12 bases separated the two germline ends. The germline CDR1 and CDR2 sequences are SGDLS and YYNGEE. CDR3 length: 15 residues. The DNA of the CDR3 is TGTGCCAGCAGCGTAAACCAGGGGACCGGAAACACCATATATTTT. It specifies CASSVNQGTGNTIYF.

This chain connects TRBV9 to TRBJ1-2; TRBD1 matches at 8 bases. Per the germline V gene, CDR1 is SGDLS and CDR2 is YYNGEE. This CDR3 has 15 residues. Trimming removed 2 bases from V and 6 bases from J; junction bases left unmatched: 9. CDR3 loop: CASSVTPDRDHGYTF. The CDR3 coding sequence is TGTGCCAGCAGCGTTACCCCGGACAGGGACCATGGCTACACCTTC.